These 10 T cell receptor beta chains share one sample of origin, sequenced in a study of blood T cell repertoires in COVID-19. The table came from immunoSEQ multiplex PCR; TCRdb's copy has only in-frame clones and leaves some out. The sample lists about 140,000 clones; more than 65% were seen once. Sequencing was performed on peripheral blood. Receptor source: a human donor in a cohort sampled during active COVID-19.

The rearrangement uses TRBV27 and TRBJ1-5; TRBD1 matches 8 bases. This CDR3 has 13 amino acids. The germline V gene encodes CDR1 MNHEY and CDR2 SMNVEV (reference sequence). The junction had 3 bases not matched to a gene; V was cut back by 4 bases and J by 7 bases. CDR3 region: CASSSTGGQPQHF. In DNA form, the CDR3 reads TGTGCCAGCAGTTCCACAGGGGGGCAGCCCCAGCATTTT.

To note about this clone: The sample carries other DNA sequences with the same CDR3. The chain combines TRBV6-1 with TRBJ1-2; 10 bases are a match to TRBD1. CDR1 and CDR2 from the germline V gene are MNHNS and SASEGT. The V gene end was trimmed by 3 bases and the J gene end by 1 base; junction bases not matched to a gene: 2. CDR3 length: 15 residues. CDR3 DNA: TGTGCCAGCAGTGACCGGACAGGGGGTAACTATGGCTACACCTTC. Protein sequence: CASSDRTGGNYGYTF.

In its sample, this clone was seen a few times. The V call is TRBV6-5, the J call TRBJ2-7; D call uncertain. Trimming left V 8 bases short and J 0 bases short, with 11 bases between. This CDR3 contains 13 residues. Looked up from germline, CDR1 is MNHEY and CDR2 is SVGAGI. CDR3 protein: CASGTHNSYEQYF. The CDR3 region has the DNA TGTGCCAGCGGCACACATAACTCCTACGAGCAGTACTTC.

This chain links TRBV5-1 with TRBJ1-5; D remains unclear. Trimming pared 0 bases from V and 5 bases from J, leaving 9 bases between. Germline lookup yields CDR1 SGHRS and CDR2 YFSETQ. The CDR3 extends over 14 amino acids. The CDR3 bases are TGCGCCAGCAGCTTGGGAGGGCGGCATCAGCCCCAGCATTTT. Protein: CASSLGGRHQPQHF.

This clone has just a few counts. V and J are TRBV2 and TRBJ2-2; D might be TRBD1 (6 bases). This CDR3 spans 17 amino acids. V shed 6 bases and J shed 2 bases, with 19 bases lying between them. Germline-derived CDR1 and CDR2 are SNHLY and FYNNEI. CDR3 region: CASSWDTRYGNTGELFF. As DNA, the CDR3 is TGTGCCAGCAGCTGGGACACACGATACGGCAACACCGGGGAGCTGTTTTTT.

As to this clone: The sample has other DNA sequences that encode this CDR3 too. J is TRBJ2-7 and V is TRBV15; D is possibly TRBD2 (6 bases). This CDR3 spans 14 amino acids. The germline gives CDR1 LNHNV, CDR2 YYDKDF (reference sequence). V gave up 0 bases and J gave up 4 bases, with 10 bases separating them. Written as DNA, the CDR3 is TGTGCCACCAGCAGAGATCGGGGGTCTTACGAGCAGTACTTC. Its translation is CATSRDRGSYEQYF.

The V and J genes are TRBV28 and TRBJ1-6; 8 nucleotides align to TRBD1. The ends lost 5 bases at V and 11 bases at J; junction bases unmatched: 8. Germline V lookup: CDR1 MDHEN, CDR2 SYDVKM. The CDR3 is made up of 14 amino acids. Here the CDR3 DNA reads TGTGCCAGCAGTCTGACAGGGGTAGGTACACCCCTCCACTTT. This encodes CASSLTGVGTPLHF.

The gene calls are TRBV28 and TRBJ1-1, with 7 bases matching TRBD1. The CDR3 has 13 amino acids. In germline, CDR1 is MDHEN, CDR2 SYDVKM. V gave up 3 bases and J gave up 5 bases; unmatched junction bases: 3. The CDR3 region is CASSFRGWTEAFF. As DNA, the CDR3 is TGTGCCAGCAGTTTCAGGGGGTGGACTGAAGCTTTCTTT.

Only one count was recorded for this clone. The chain joins TRBV6-5 to TRBJ2-3; TRBD2 might be the D (5 bases). Germline CDR1 reads MNHEY; CDR2 reads SVGAGI. This CDR3 contains 12 residues. Trimming shortened V by 8 bases and J by 0 bases, and 6 bases separated the two germline ends. The CDR3 bases are TGTGCCAGCCAGCGGAGCACAGATACGCAGTATTTT. Its protein is CASQRSTDTQYF.

This chain links TRBV4-1 with TRBJ2-7; 13 bases map to TRBD2. Germline loops: CDR1 MGHRA, CDR2 YSYEKL. The CDR3 sequence is 17 residues long. After removal of 1 base from V and 7 bases from J, the junction contained 10 bases not matched to a gene. CDR3 nucleotide sequence: TGCGCCAGCAGCCAAGTTGGGACTAGCGGGGCCCGAGGTGAGCAGTACTTC. Its protein is CASSQVGTSGARGEQYF.